The rows below give T cell receptor beta chains drawn from one sample of a study of blood T cell repertoires in COVID-19. Sequenced by immunoSEQ multiplex PCR; TCRdb stores in-frame clones only, minus some. The sample carries a few hundred thousand clones, about 89% recorded once. The sample consisted of PBMCs or T cells enriched from blood (not recorded which). The receptors originated from a man aged 35 to 55 in a cohort exposed to, infected with or recovered from COVID-19 (not recorded which). CDR3s leave out the opening cysteine and the closing phenylalanine or tryptophan. The order of the fields is V gene, J gene, CDR3 protein.

TRBV4-1	TRBJ2-2	ASSQGQVGTGELF
TRBV27	TRBJ2-3	ASGMRAGGSADTQY
TRBV29-1	TRBJ2-7	SVVTHYEQY
TRBV20-1	TRBJ2-7	SASVGRAYEQY
TRBV7-3	TRBJ2-3	ASSLTSRLAGTDTQY
TRBV18	TRBJ1-3	ASSPGTGAGNTIY
TRBV5-8	TRBJ2-1	ASSLAGSSYNEQF
TRBV23-1	TRBJ1-1	ASSQSGGQNTEAF
TRBV27	TRBJ2-7	ASSRQGAVYEQY
TRBV19	TRBJ2-5	ASSIYGGAETQY
TRBV3-1/TRBV3-2	TRBJ2-1	ASSLAGGHNEQF
TRBV18	TRBJ2-5	ASSPKGQGEETQY
TRBV25-1	TRBJ1-3	ASSGQSSSGNTIY
TRBV7-9	TRBJ2-2	ASSQAAGGPGAGELF
TRBV5-1	TRBJ1-1	ASSPAGQENTEAF
TRBV3-1/TRBV3-2	TRBJ2-5	ASSRGLAGGGETQY
TRBV3-1/TRBV3-2	TRBJ2-7	ASSPPLRSNEQY
TRBV5-4	TRBJ2-7	ASSLGDRGRGFYEQY
TRBV3-1/TRBV3-2	TRBJ2-7	ASSQQGTDEQY
TRBV27	TRBJ1-2	ASSLSGQPKGYGYT
TRBV10-1	TRBJ1-1	ASSDQTGGYNTEAF
TRBV28	TRBJ1-2	ASSQGQGDYT
TRBV5-8	TRBJ2-2	ASSFTGTSGSFGAGELF
TRBV7-9	TRBJ2-2	ASSFDIQTGELF
TRBV5-4	TRBJ2-7	ASSRKGGVSYEQY
TRBV7-9	TRBJ2-5	ASSLGQGYETQY
TRBV18	TRBJ2-1	ASSPERERTFVPNEQF
TRBV7-2	TRBJ2-1	ASSLDRDLGYNEQF
TRBV29-1	TRBJ1-1	SEGGQPHTEAF
TRBV28	TRBJ1-2	ASLFVQGARGYT
TRBV30	TRBJ2-7	AWSVVPQGVSYEQY
TRBV12-5	TRBJ2-4	ASGLRVNIQY
TRBV19	TRBJ2-1	ASSISTGSSYNEQF
TRBV18	TRBJ2-7	ASSPQREVGEQY
TRBV29-1	TRBJ1-1	SVAQGATEAF
TRBV11-2	TRBJ2-7	ASSLDRAHEQY
TRBV3-1/TRBV3-2	TRBJ2-1	ASSQGLAKDEQF
TRBV7-2	TRBJ2-1	ASGLADYNEQF
TRBV27	TRBJ2-2	ASSFGTSGRGLAGELF
TRBV5-1	TRBJ1-4	ASSLGPGTNEKLF
TRBV27	TRBJ1-1	ASSRRTARVSTEAF
TRBV11-3	TRBJ2-3	ASSPRGAGTSTDTQY
TRBV7-2	TRBJ2-2	ASSLASHTGELF
TRBV19	TRBJ2-7	ASSTLLSSLAASYEQY
TRBV19	TRBJ2-1	ASSIAGRREGFSYNEQF
TRBV6-5	TRBJ1-1	ASSYLAEKNTEAF
TRBV18	TRBJ1-1	ASSPGQTTEAF
TRBV3-1/TRBV3-2	TRBJ2-7	ASSLDRGPYEQY
TRBV6-5	TRBJ1-1	ASSPTGGYTEAF
TRBV15	TRBJ1-4	ATSRVKGQGGEKLF
TRBV6-5	TRBJ1-5	ASRGTGEGQPQH
TRBV5-1	TRBJ2-3	ASSSIQGTGDTQY
TRBV7-2	TRBJ1-2	ASSLQGGFGYT
TRBV5-1	TRBJ2-1	ASSFQSGTSGNEQF
TRBV7-9	TRBJ1-6	ASSPHREYNSPLH
TRBV6-5	TRBJ2-3	ASSYSGTGRADTQY
TRBV5-4	TRBJ2-4	ASSPPGGRAKNIQY
TRBV5-1	TRBJ1-1	ASSYGQDTEAF